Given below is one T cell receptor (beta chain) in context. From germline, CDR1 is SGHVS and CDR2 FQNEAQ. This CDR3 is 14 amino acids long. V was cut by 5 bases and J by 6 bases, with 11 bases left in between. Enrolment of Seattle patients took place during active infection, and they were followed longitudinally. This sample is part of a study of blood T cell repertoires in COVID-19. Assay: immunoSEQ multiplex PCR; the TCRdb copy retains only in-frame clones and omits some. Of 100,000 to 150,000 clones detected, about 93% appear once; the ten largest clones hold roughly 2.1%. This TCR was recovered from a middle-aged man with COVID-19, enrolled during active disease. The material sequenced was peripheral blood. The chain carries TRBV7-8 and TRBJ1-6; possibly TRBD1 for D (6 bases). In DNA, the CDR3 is TGTGCCAGCAGCGAAGGACAGTTTAATTCACCCCTCCACTTT. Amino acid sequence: CASSEGQFNSPLHF.